This passage covers 2 T cell receptor beta chains from one sample sequenced in a study of cytomegalovirus exposure and HLA in healthy donors. PCR used 60 Vbeta primers and 13 Jbeta primers. Sequenced by immunoSEQ multiplex PCR; TCRdb stores in-frame clones only, minus some. The sample consists of about 180,000 clones, around 80% of them appearing once. The sequencing sample was made of PBMCs. These receptors originate from a man aged 18-30 years in good health and CMV-seronegative.

The chain employs TRBV28 and TRBJ1-1, with TRBD1 identical over 7 bases. CDR1 is MDHEN and CDR2 is SYDVKM in the germline V gene. The trim removed 5 bases at V and 4 bases at J, leaving 10 bases unmatched. CDR3 length: 15 amino acids. The CDR3 DNA sequence: TGTGCCAGCAGTCAACCCGACAGGGTGGGCACTGAAGCTTTCTTT. Translation: CASSQPDRVGTEAFF.

This clone has just one count. This chain connects TRBV6-5 to TRBJ2-7, with 7 bases identical to TRBD2. The CDR3 is 14 residues long. V dropped 4 bases and J dropped 1; count of bases not matched to a gene: 4. In germline, CDR1 is MNHEY, CDR2 SVGAGI. The CDR3 loop reads CASSSARESYEQYF. The CDR3 coding sequence is TGTGCCAGCAGTTCCGCGCGGGAGTCCTACGAGCAGTACTTC.